The 27 T cell receptor beta chains below all came from one sample that was sequenced in a study of shared clonotypes between healthy human individuals. As defined, naive CD8 cells were CD45RO-negative and positively selected for CCR7, with terminally differentiated effector memory CD45RA+ cells excluded. Profiling relied on immunoSEQ multiplex PCR, and the TCRdb table lists in-frame clones only, not all of them. The data show about 750,000 clones, 92% seen once. Sequencing was carried out using naive CD8+ T cells sorted from blood. These receptors all stem from a man under 40 in good health.

The chain has TRBV7-9 and TRBJ2-5, with 9 bases matching TRBD1. Germline lookup yields CDR1 SEHNR and CDR2 FQNEAQ (reference sequence). This CDR3 region has 16 residues. The ends lost 5 bases at V and 4 bases at J; junction bases unmatched: 11. DNA for the CDR3: TGTGCCAGCAGCCCCCTCTTCGGACAGGGGCGAGAGACCCAGTACTTC. It codes for CASSPLFGQGRETQYF.

The chain employs TRBV18 and TRBJ1-1; D is unresolved. Trimming pared 3 bases from V and 5 bases from J, leaving 4 bases between. From germline, CDR1 is KGHSH and CDR2 LQKENI. The CDR3 is 11 residues long. Here the CDR3 DNA reads TGTGCCAGCTCACCGGAGACTGAAGCTTTCTTT. As protein: CASSPETEAFF.

This chain links TRBV28 with TRBJ2-1; 10 bases map to TRBD2. V shed 2 bases and J 10 bases; nucleotides not matched to a gene: 5. The CDR3 extends over 14 amino acids. Germline V CDR1 and CDR2: MDHEN, SYDVKM. CDR3 in DNA: TGTGCCAGCAGTTTACTAGCGGGAGATGTAGAGCAGTTCTTC. Translation gives CASSLLAGDVEQFF.

The gene calls are TRBV7-6 and TRBJ2-5, with TRBD2 matching 10 bases. The J segment lost 3 bases and the V segment lost 5 bases, leaving 9 bases of the junction unmatched. The CDR3 has 16 amino acids. The germline V gene encodes CDR1 SGHVS and CDR2 FNYEAQ. The CDR3 DNA reads TGTGCCAGCAGCGGGGCCTCAGGGACTAGCGAAGAGACCCAGTACTTC. It encodes CASSGASGTSEETQYF.

Only one count was recorded for this clone. The rearrangement joins TRBV7-9 to TRBJ2-1; D uncertain. V shed 2 bases and J shed 9 bases, with 11 bases lying between them. CDR3 length: 13 amino acids. Germline lookup yields CDR1 SEHNR and CDR2 FQNEAQ (reference sequence). CDR3 nucleotide sequence: TGTGCCAGCAGCTTACCGGGCCTTGGTGAGCAGTTCTTC. Its translation is CASSLPGLGEQFF.

The rearrangement uses TRBV5-6 and TRBJ2-6; 9 bases align to TRBD1. CDR3 length: 19 amino acids. Germline lookup yields CDR1 SGHDT and CDR2 YYEEEE. The V gene end was trimmed by 3 bases and the J gene end by 4 bases; junction bases not matched to a gene: 14. The CDR3 loop reads CASSSDVGQGRLGANVLTF. CDR3 bases: TGTGCCAGCAGCTCGGATGTAGGACAGGGGAGACTGGGGGCCAACGTCCTGACTTTC.

This clone was picked up one time. The chain has TRBV27 and TRBJ2-1; 15 nucleotides match TRBD2. V dropped 10 bases and J dropped 9; count of bases not matched to a gene: 7. CDR1 is MNHEY and CDR2 is SMNVEV in the germline V gene (reference sequence). The CDR3 contains 14 residues. The CDR3 sequence is CATQGLAGGFEQFF. CDR3 in DNA: TGTGCCACCCAGGGACTAGCGGGAGGCTTTGAGCAGTTCTTC.

This chain links TRBV2 with TRBJ2-7; no reliable D call. Trimming took 4 bases from V and 3 from J, leaving 10 bases between them. CDR1 and CDR2 (germline): SNHLY, FYNNEI. This CDR3 is built from 13 residues. The chain's CDR3 is CASSVSVFYEQYF. CDR3 nucleotide sequence: TGTGCCAGCAGTGTAAGCGTATTCTACGAGCAGTACTTC.

This rearrangement joins TRBV5-6 to TRBJ2-1; 10 bases align to TRBD2. V shed 0 bases and J 4 bases; nucleotides not matched to a gene: 4. The germline CDR1 and CDR2 sequences are SGHDT and YYEEEE. The CDR3 is 16 residues long. For the CDR3, the DNA is TGTGCCAGCAGCTTGGCCACTAGCGGGGCATACAATGAGCAGTTCTTC. It yields the protein CASSLATSGAYNEQFF.

The genes are TRBV28 and TRBJ1-2; D may be TRBD1 (5 bases). Germline assignment: CDR1 MDHEN and CDR2 SYDVKM. V lost 2 bases, J lost 7 bases, and 11 bases lay in between. CDR3 length: 13 amino acids. The CDR3: CASSLTDGGGYTF. CDR3 nucleotide sequence: TGTGCCAGCAGTTTAACGGACGGGGGTGGCTACACCTTC.

This clone came up once. The chain recombines TRBV6-5 with TRBJ2-5; 7 bases fit TRBD2. Looked up from germline, CDR1 is MNHEY and CDR2 is SVGAGI. Trimming took 0 bases from V and 0 from J; bases not matched to a gene: 4. The CDR3 length is 16 residues. This CDR3 reads CASSYSGLDNQETQYF. Here the CDR3 DNA reads TGTGCCAGCAGTTACTCCGGACTAGACAACCAAGAGACCCAGTACTTC.

The chain joins TRBV28 to TRBJ1-2, with no clear D. CDR3 length: 13 residues. Germline CDR1 MDHEN, CDR2 SYDVKM. V gave up 6 bases and J gave up 4 bases, with 12 bases separating them. Here the CDR3 DNA reads TGTGCCAGCAGCCCGACACCGGCCTATGGCTACACCTTC. It yields the protein CASSPTPAYGYTF.

The rearrangement joins TRBV14 to TRBJ2-2; the match to TRBD2 covers 10 bases. This CDR3 is built from 19 residues. Germline CDR1 and CDR2: SGHDN and FVKESK. V trimming: 0 bases; J trimming: 1 base; junction bases outside the gene matches: 8. The CDR3 bases are TGTGCCAGCAGCCAAGAAGACGGGGGACTAGCGAAGAACACCGGGGAGCTGTTTTTT. It specifies CASSQEDGGLAKNTGELFF.

The chain carries TRBV6-1 and TRBJ2-1; TRBD1 aligns across 8 bases. Germline V gene lookup returns CDR1 MNHNS and CDR2 SASEGT. V shed 6 bases, J shed 4 bases, and the junction held 5 bases outside the gene matches. This CDR3 has 14 amino acids. CDR3 sequence (DNA): TGTGCCAGCAGGGTGACAGGGGAGTACAATGAGCAGTTCTTC. It codes for CASRVTGEYNEQFF.

The chain combines TRBV27 with TRBJ2-1; TRBD2 agrees at 9 bases. This CDR3 region has 17 residues. Per germline, CDR1 MNHEY and CDR2 SMNVEV (reference sequence). V shed 5 bases, J shed 6 bases, and the junction held 14 bases outside the gene matches. CDR3 residues: CASSPTSLAGYPNEQFF. CDR3 bases: TGTGCCAGCAGTCCGACGTCACTAGCGGGTTATCCCAATGAGCAGTTCTTC.

The chain uses TRBV5-1 and TRBJ2-1; D is possibly TRBD1 or TRBD2 (5 bases each). The CDR3 has 15 amino acids. With 2 bases removed from V and 9 bases from J, the gap between germline ends came to 18 bases. Germline CDR1 and CDR2: SGHRS and YFSETQ. CDR3 sequence (DNA): TGCGCCAGCAGCTTTCTCTGGGGGTCCAGGGCTGAGCAGTTCTTC. Residues: CASSFLWGSRAEQFF. Using reference TRBV5-1 and TRBJ2-1 for the parts outside the CDR3, the full variable domain is KAGVTQTPRYLIKTRGQQVTLSCSPISGHRSVSWYQQTPGQGLQFLFEYFSETQRNKGNFPGRFSGRQFSNSRSEMNVSTLELGDSALYLCASSFLWGSRAEQFFGPGTRLTVL.

The CDR3: CASGARDRGDIQYF. The DNA of the CDR3 is TGCGCCAGTGGGGCCCGGGACAGGGGTGACATTCAGTACTTC. The V and J genes are TRBV5-1 and TRBJ2-4; 10 bases line up with TRBD1. Trimming took 8 bases from V and 8 from J; bases not matched to a gene: 10. The germline V gene has CDR1 SGHRS and CDR2 YFSETQ. The CDR3 runs to 14 residues.

The chain joins TRBV6-4 to TRBJ2-3; D is ambiguous. The CDR3 is 12 residues long. V gave up 2 bases and J gave up 5 bases, with 5 bases separating them. Germline lookup yields CDR1 MRHNA and CDR2 SNTAGT. The CDR3 DNA sequence: TGTGCCAGCAGTGACACGCAAGATACGCAGTATTTT. As protein: CASSDTQDTQYF.

The chain uses TRBV18 and TRBJ1-5, with a tentative D call TRBD1 (5 bases). V shed 5 bases and J shed 5 bases, with 10 bases lying between them. From germline, CDR1 is KGHSH and CDR2 LQKENI. The CDR3 spans 13 residues. DNA of the CDR3: TGTGCCAGCTCATCGGACATCTATCAGCCCCAGCATTTT. Its protein product is CASSSDIYQPQHF.

This clone was seen only a few times. The rearrangement links TRBV27 to TRBJ2-1; 10 nucleotides match TRBD2. Germline lookup yields CDR1 MNHEY and CDR2 SMNVEV (reference sequence). The CDR3 has 16 residues. V dropped 5 bases and J dropped 6; count of bases not matched to a gene: 10. CDR3 in amino acids: CASSTALAGDPNEQFF. The CDR3 nucleotides are TGTGCCAGCAGTACCGCCCTAGCGGGAGATCCCAATGAGCAGTTCTTC.

The chain uses TRBV5-8 and TRBJ2-1; 7 bases are a match to TRBD2. This CDR3 is built from 15 residues. Trimming took 0 bases from V and 7 from J; bases not matched to a gene: 7. Germline lookup yields CDR1 SGHTS and CDR2 YDEGEE. Here the CDR3 DNA reads TGTGCCAGCAGCTTGGGACTAGCAATAGGAAATGAGCAGTTCTTC. It specifies CASSLGLAIGNEQFF.

Here the CDR3 DNA reads TGTGCCACTGTTCTGGGCGGAGATACGCAGTATTTT. Protein product: CATVLGGDTQYF. The rearrangement joins TRBV28 to TRBJ2-3; D is ambiguous. The CDR3 spans 12 residues. CDR1 is MDHEN and CDR2 is SYDVKM in the germline V gene. V was pared by 10 bases and J by 5 bases, with 13 bases between. The variable domain in full, with the rest retrieved from reference TRBV28 and TRBJ2-3, is DVKVTQSSRYLVKRTGEKVFLECVQDMDHENMFWYRQDPGLGLRLIYFSYDVKMKEKGDIPEGYSVSREKKERFSLILESASTNQTSMYLCATVLGGDTQYFGPGTRLTVL.

The table lists this clone with a few counts. The CDR3 coding sequence is TGTGCCAGCAGCCCGGACTACACCTTC. It specifies CASSPDYTF. The J gene is TRBJ1-2, the V gene TRBV9; D ambiguous. V shed 4 bases and J shed 10 bases, with 5 bases lying between them. Looked up from germline, CDR1 is SGDLS and CDR2 is YYNGEE. This CDR3 is 9 amino acids long. The whole variable domain, remainder taken from reference TRBV9 and TRBJ1-2, is DSGVTQTPKHLITATGQRVTLRCSPRSGDLSVYWYQQSLDQGLQFLIQYYNGEERAKGNILERFSAQQFPDLHSELNLSSLELGDSALYFCASSPDYTFGSGTRLTVV.

This chain connects TRBV4-1 to TRBJ1-3; D is possibly TRBD1 (5 bases). CDR1 is MGHRA and CDR2 is YSYEKL in the germline V gene. The V and J ends lost 2 bases and 4 bases respectively, with 9 bases between them. The CDR3 has 14 amino acids. The CDR3 DNA reads as TGCGCCAGCAGCCAAACAGGCTTGGGAAACACCATATATTTT. It specifies CASSQTGLGNTIYF.

The chain links TRBV9 to TRBJ2-7, with D unclear. The germline CDR1 and CDR2 sequences are SGDLS and YYNGEE. Trimming left V 3 bases short and J 5 bases short, with 15 bases between. The CDR3 length is 14 residues. The CDR3 sequence: CASSASSGVNEQYF. The DNA of the CDR3 is TGTGCCAGCAGCGCTTCGTCGGGCGTAAACGAGCAGTACTTC.

This clone showed up just once. The chain recombines TRBV11-2 with TRBJ2-2; D uncertain. The CDR3 has 15 amino acids. The V gene lost 3 bases and the J gene lost 2 bases, with 10 bases spanning the gap. CDR1 SGHAT and CDR2 FQNNGV come from the germline V gene. The CDR3 DNA reads as TGTGCCAGCAGCTTTTTTCACCTCAACACCGGGGAGCTGTTTTTT. As protein: CASSFFHLNTGELFF.

The chain combines TRBV21-1 with TRBJ2-7; the tabulated D call, TRBD2, remains unverified against the DNA. TRBV21-1 is annotated as a pseudogene. The CDR3 spans 9 residues. CDR3: CASMREQYF. CDR3 DNA sequence: TGTGCCAGCATGAGGGAGCAGTACTTC.